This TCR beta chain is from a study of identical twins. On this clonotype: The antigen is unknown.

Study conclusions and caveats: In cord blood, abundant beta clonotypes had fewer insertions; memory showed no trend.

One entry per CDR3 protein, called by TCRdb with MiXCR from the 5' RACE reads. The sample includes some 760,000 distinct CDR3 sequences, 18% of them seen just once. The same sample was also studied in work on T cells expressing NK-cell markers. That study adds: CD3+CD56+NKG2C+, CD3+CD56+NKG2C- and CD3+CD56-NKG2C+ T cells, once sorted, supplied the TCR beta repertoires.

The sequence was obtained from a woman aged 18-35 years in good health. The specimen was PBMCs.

In DNA form, the CDR3 reads TGTGCCAGCACCCTTGGCACCGGGGAGCTGTTTTTT. Translated: CASTLGTGELFF. This rearrangement joins TRBV21-1 to TRBJ2-2. TRBV21-1 is given as a pseudogene. The CDR3 is made up of 12 amino acids.